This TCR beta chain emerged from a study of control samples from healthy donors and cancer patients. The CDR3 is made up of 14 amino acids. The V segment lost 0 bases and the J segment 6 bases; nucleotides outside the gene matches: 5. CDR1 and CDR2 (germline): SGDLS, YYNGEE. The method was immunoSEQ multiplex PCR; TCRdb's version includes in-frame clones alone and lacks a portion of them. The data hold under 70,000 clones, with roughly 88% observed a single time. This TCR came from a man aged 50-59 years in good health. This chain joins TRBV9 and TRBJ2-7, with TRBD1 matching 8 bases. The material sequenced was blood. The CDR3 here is CASSVVGTGSEQYF. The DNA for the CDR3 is TGTGCCAGCAGCGTAGTTGGGACAGGATCCGAGCAGTACTTC.